The next 19 T cell receptor beta chains were all read from a single sample in a study of memory CD4+ T cells and cytomegalovirus serostatus. Single viable CD3+CD4+CD8-CD45RO+ cells were sorted as the memory CD4+ T cells. Assay: immunoSEQ multiplex PCR; the TCRdb copy retains only in-frame clones and omits some. The sample lists some 52,000 clones, around 82% occurring once. Sequences were obtained from memory CD4+ T cells from blood. These receptors all come from an adult in good health and CMV-seronegative.

The genes are TRBV7-8 and TRBJ1-1, with TRBD1 matching 7 bases. The CDR3 sequence is 14 residues long. The V segment lost 5 bases and the J segment 5 bases; nucleotides outside the gene matches: 8. Germline values: CDR1 SGHVS, CDR2 FQNEAQ. The CDR3 spells CASSPQGGLTEAFF. The CDR3 region has the DNA TGTGCCAGCAGCCCCCAGGGGGGGCTAACTGAAGCTTTCTTT.

The rearrangement joins TRBV7-2 to TRBJ1-5, with D unclear. Per the germline V gene, CDR1 is SGHTA and CDR2 is FQGNSA. The V gene lost 1 base and the J gene lost 11 bases, with 12 bases spanning the gap. The CDR3 extends over 13 amino acids. The CDR3 DNA reads as TGTGCCAGCAGCTTAGAGGCCTACAGTGCCCAGCATTTT. Amino acid sequence: CASSLEAYSAQHF.

The chain carries TRBV7-2 and TRBJ1-3, with D unresolved. The CDR3 has 17 amino acids. Per the germline V gene, CDR1 is SGHTA and CDR2 is FQGNSA. V shed 1 base and J shed 0 bases, with 13 bases lying between them. The CDR3 sequence: CASSLVVRALSGNTIYF. The CDR3 DNA follows: TGTGCCAGCAGCTTAGTCGTGAGGGCCCTCTCTGGAAACACCATATATTTT.

The rearrangement links TRBV25-1 to TRBJ2-7; D is unclear. Germline V lookup: CDR1 MGHDK, CDR2 SYGVNS. V dropped 2 bases and J dropped 4 bases, with 6 bases sitting between them. This CDR3 is built from 12 residues. The chain's CDR3 is CASSEAMYEQYF. CDR3 DNA: TGTGCCAGCAGTGAAGCAATGTACGAGCAGTACTTC.

This clone is medium-sized by share. CDR3 in DNA: TGTGCCTGGAGTGACCGTCGGAATTCACCCCTCCACTTT. Its translation is CAWSDRRNSPLHF. The gene calls are TRBV30 and TRBJ1-6; D unresolved. Germline V gives CDR1 GTSNPN, CDR2 SVGIG (reference sequence). V lost 1 base, J lost 7 bases, and 8 bases lay in between. The CDR3 consists of 13 residues. The whole variable domain, remainder taken from reference TRBV30 and TRBJ1-6, is SQTIHQWPATLVQPVGSPLSLECTVEGTSNPNLYWYRQAAGRGLQLLFYSVGIGQISSEVPQNLSASRPQDRQFILSSKKLLLSDSGFYLCAWSDRRNSPLHFGNGTRLTVT.

The rearrangement uses TRBV6-5 and TRBJ2-7; a possible D gene is TRBD1 (5 bases). The CDR3 is 13 residues long. CDR1 and CDR2 (germline): MNHEY, SVGAGI. The V and J ends lost 7 bases and 2 bases respectively, with 12 bases between them. The CDR3 DNA reads TGTGCCAGCACCCCGGGCAGGGCCTACGAGCAGTACTTC. It is translated as CASTPGRAYEQYF.

V and J are TRBV5-1 and TRBJ2-1, with TRBD1 identical over 10 bases. The germline gives CDR1 SGHRS, CDR2 YFSETQ. With V trimmed by 0 bases and J by 7 bases, 1 base remained unmatched. The CDR3 extends over 14 amino acids. This CDR3 reads CASSLGTGGNEQFF. DNA of the CDR3: TGCGCCAGCAGCTTGGGGACAGGGGGAAATGAGCAGTTCTTC. Full variable domain (outside the CDR3, taken from reference TRBV5-1 and TRBJ2-1): KAGVTQTPRYLIKTRGQQVTLSCSPISGHRSVSWYQQTPGQGLQFLFEYFSETQRNKGNFPGRFSGRQFSNSRSEMNVSTLELGDSALYLCASSLGTGGNEQFFGPGTRLTVL.

The chain is built from TRBV7-9 and TRBJ1-2; D unresolved. Germline V lookup: CDR1 SEHNR, CDR2 FQNEAQ (reference sequence). The CDR3 consists of 13 residues. Trimming removed 7 bases at V and 8 bases at J, with 17 bases between. CDR3 nucleotides: TGTGCCAGCACCCCCACCGTTTCGGAAGGCTACACCTTC. Translation: CASTPTVSEGYTF.

CDR3 protein: CSVDGANTGELFF. The CDR3 DNA sequence: TGCAGCGTTGATGGGGCGAACACCGGGGAGCTGTTTTTT. The chain recombines TRBV29-1 with TRBJ2-2, with no clear D. The CDR3 spans 13 residues. CDR1 and CDR2 (germline): SQVTM, ANQGSEA. The V end lost 3 bases, the J end lost 0 bases, and 5 bases lay between the germline ends.

The chain has TRBV6-5 and TRBJ1-6; tentatively, D is TRBD1 (6 bases). Between the trimmed V and J ends, which lost 7 bases and 10 bases, there was a span of 17 bases. CDR1 is MNHEY, CDR2 SVGAGI, per germline. This CDR3 contains 14 residues. This CDR3 is CASKTTTGPSPLHF. The DNA of the CDR3 is TGTGCCAGCAAAACAACAACAGGGCCCTCACCCCTCCACTTT.

The chain combines TRBV27 with TRBJ1-6; D call uncertain. Germline CDR1 and CDR2: MNHEY and SMNVEV (reference sequence). V was cut by 6 bases and J by 7 bases, with 19 bases left in between. The CDR3 totals 16 residues. CDR3 region: CASSLQERTGNSPLHF. The CDR3 DNA reads TGTGCCAGCAGCTTACAAGAAAGGACTGGGAATTCACCCCTCCACTTT.

V gene TRBV20-1 combines with J gene TRBJ1-1; D possibly corresponds to TRBD1 (5 bases). The CDR3 has 11 amino acids. Looked up from germline, CDR1 is DFQATT and CDR2 is SNEGSKA (reference sequence). V shed 3 bases and J shed 4 bases, with 6 bases lying between them. CDR3 amino acids: CSASRGTEAFF. The CDR3 region has the DNA TGCAGTGCTAGTAGGGGCACTGAAGCTTTCTTT.

V and J are TRBV28 and TRBJ1-5, with D maybe TRBD1 (5 bases). Trimming pared 5 bases from V and 7 bases from J, leaving 15 bases between. CDR1 MDHEN and CDR2 SYDVKM come from the germline V gene. CDR3 length equals 14 residues. The CDR3 DNA is TGTGCCAGCAGTCTCCTTGGGGGGGGGCAGCCCCAGCATTTT. The encoded protein is CASSLLGGGQPQHF.

This clone has a handful of counts. The chain couples TRBV19 to TRBJ1-1; possibly TRBD1 for D (6 bases). This CDR3 comprises 14 residues. The germline gives CDR1 LNHDA, CDR2 SQIVND (reference sequence). The V gene lost 6 bases and the J gene lost 1 base, with 12 bases spanning the gap. The CDR3 region is CASSRAGQNTEAFF. In DNA, the CDR3 is TGTGCCAGTAGCAGAGCGGGACAGAACACTGAAGCTTTCTTT.

The rearrangement uses TRBV6-6 and TRBJ1-1; a possible D gene is TRBD1 (5 bases). Germline V gene data show CDR1 as MNHNY and CDR2 as SVGAGI (reference sequence). Trimming took off 7 bases at V and 4 bases at J, with 13 bases between the two ends. CDR3 length: 13 residues. CDR3 in amino acids: CASTPGLSTEAFF. The CDR3 DNA reads TGTGCCAGCACCCCGGGGCTAAGCACTGAAGCTTTCTTT.

The V and J genes are TRBV7-8 and TRBJ1-6; unclear D gene. Germline CDR1 SGHVS, CDR2 FQNEAQ. With 4 bases removed from V and 10 bases from J, the gap between germline ends came to 8 bases. CDR3 size: 12 residues. The CDR3 reads CASSSGASPLHF. The CDR3 DNA reads as TGTGCCAGCAGCTCAGGAGCCTCACCCCTCCACTTT.

J is TRBJ2-7 and V is TRBV4-2; tentatively, D is TRBD2 (5 bases). V shed 2 bases and J shed 3 bases, with 11 bases lying between them. Germline V gene sequence: CDR1 LGHNA, CDR2 YNFKEQ. The CDR3 runs to 14 residues. Here the CDR3 reads CASSQPHRDYEQYF. CDR3 DNA sequence: TGTGCCAGCAGCCAACCTCACCGGGACTACGAGCAGTACTTC.

The sample holds one count of this clone. The chain's CDR3 is CASSYKGQNTGELFF. In DNA form, the CDR3 reads TGTGCCAGCAGTTACAAGGGGCAGAACACCGGGGAGCTGTTTTTT. This rearrangement joins TRBV6-5 to TRBJ2-2, with a tentative D call TRBD1 (5 bases). Deletions cut 2 bases from V and 1 base from J, with 8 bases between. The CDR3 covers 15 residues. Per germline, CDR1 MNHEY and CDR2 SVGAGI.

The gene calls are TRBV4-1 and TRBJ1-6; 8 nucleotides agree with TRBD1. CDR3 length equals 16 residues. V shed 0 bases, J shed 8 bases, and the junction held 6 bases outside the gene matches. Germline V gene sequence: CDR1 MGHRA, CDR2 YSYEKL. In DNA, the CDR3 is TGCGCCAGCAGCCAAGATTGGCAGGGGGCGCATTCACCCCTCCACTTT. Translation gives CASSQDWQGAHSPLHF.